The 21 T cell receptor beta chains reported below all come from one sample, sequenced in a study of blood T cell repertoires in COVID-19. Method: immunoSEQ multiplex PCR; TCRdb's copy keeps in-frame clones and lacks some. The sample lists fewer than 300,000 clones; roughly 88% were seen once. Sample: peripheral blood. These receptors originate from a man aged 18 to 29 with active or convalescent COVID-19.

V and J are TRBV25-1 and TRBJ2-2; D possibly corresponds to TRBD1 (5 bases). The CDR3 runs to 15 residues. The germline gives CDR1 MGHDK, CDR2 SYGVNS. V was trimmed by 1 base and J by 4 bases, leaving 10 bases between them. The CDR3 DNA reads as TGTGCCAGCAGTGAATTGTCAGGGTCCACCGGGGAGCTGTTTTTT. Protein: CASSELSGSTGELFF.

The J gene is TRBJ2-5, the V gene TRBV9; 9 bases are shared with TRBD2. The germline CDR1 and CDR2 sequences are SGDLS and YYNGEE. The CDR3 loop spans 13 amino acids. The V and J ends lost 3 bases and 4 bases, in that order; junction bases with no gene match: 1. CDR3 protein: CASSATSGETQYF. The DNA of the CDR3 is TGTGCCAGCAGCGCGACTAGCGGAGAGACCCAGTACTTC. The full variable domain, its missing parts supplied by reference TRBV9 and TRBJ2-5, is DSGVTQTPKHLITATGQRVTLRCSPRSGDLSVYWYQQSLDQGLQFLIQYYNGEERAKGNILERFSAQQFPDLHSELNLSSLELGDSALYFCASSATSGETQYFGPGTRLLVL.

This clone was counted a single time. V and J are TRBV18 and TRBJ2-5, with 12 bases matching TRBD2. Looked up from germline, CDR1 is KGHSH and CDR2 is LQKENI. This CDR3 contains 18 residues. V was clipped by 4 bases and J by 2 bases; unmatched bases: 11. As DNA, the CDR3 is TGTGCCAGCTCACAGTCGACTAGCGGGAGTATTGCGCAAGAGACCCAGTACTTC. Its protein product is CASSQSTSGSIAQETQYF.

This chain uses TRBV11-2 with TRBJ2-4, with 11 bases matching TRBD2. This CDR3 has 14 amino acids. Germline CDR1 is SGHAT and CDR2 is FQNNGV. The J segment lost 5 bases and the V segment lost 5 bases, leaving 2 bases of the junction unmatched. The CDR3 DNA reads as TGTGCCAGCAGCCAGGGACTAGCGGAAAACATTCAGTACTTC. Amino acids: CASSQGLAENIQYF. Full variable domain (rest looked up from reference TRBV11-2 and TRBJ2-4): EAGVAQSPRYKIIEKRQSVAFWCNPISGHATLYWYQQILGQGPKLLIQFQNNGVVDDSQLPKDRFSAERLKGVDSTLKIQPAKLEDSAVYLCASSQGLAENIQYFGAGTRLSVL.

The rearrangement joins TRBV4-1 to TRBJ1-4, with D unresolved. Looked up from germline, CDR1 is MGHRA and CDR2 is YSYEKL. Deletions cut 4 bases from V and 0 bases from J, with 9 bases between. This CDR3 is 15 amino acids long. The CDR3 region is CASSPTRATNEKLFF. In DNA, the CDR3 is TGCGCCAGCAGCCCCACCCGGGCAACTAATGAAAAACTGTTTTTT.

This clone was counted a single time. This chain connects TRBV7-9 to TRBJ2-1; no reliable D call. The germline V gene encodes CDR1 SEHNR and CDR2 FQNEAQ (reference sequence). V lost 1 base to trimming and J lost 8 bases, with 3 bases between them. This CDR3 is 11 amino acids long. CDR3 protein: CASSLGHEQFF. CDR3 DNA: TGTGCCAGCAGCTTAGGGCATGAGCAGTTCTTC.

The chain is built from TRBV23-1 and TRBJ1-5; 7 positions match TRBD1. TRBV23-1 is an ORF, with its function uncertain. V lost 0 bases, J lost 2 bases, and 13 bases stayed unmatched. The CDR3 totals 19 residues. CDR3: CASSQSRTAGGFCNQPQHF. The CDR3 DNA is TGCGCCAGCAGTCAATCGAGGACGGCAGGGGGTTTTTGCAATCAGCCCCAGCATTTT.

The chain recombines TRBV4-3 with TRBJ2-7, with 11 bases that match TRBD2. Germline values: CDR1 LGHNA, CDR2 YSLEER. The CDR3 covers 20 residues. Trimming cost V 2 bases and J 0 bases; bases outside gene matches: 15. This CDR3 is CASSQMAPGLAEDISYEQYF. CDR3 DNA: TGCGCCAGCAGCCAAATGGCCCCGGGACTAGCGGAAGATATCTCCTACGAGCAGTACTTC.

The chain combines TRBV29-1 with TRBJ1-2; possible D gene TRBD1, 6 bases. Germline loops: CDR1 SQVTM, CDR2 ANQGSEA. Trimming pared 6 bases from V and 8 bases from J, leaving 16 bases between. The CDR3 has 12 amino acids. This chain's CDR3 is CSVSQGTGGYTF. The CDR3 coding sequence is TGCAGCGTATCACAGGGTACGGGAGGCTACACCTTC.

This clone was seen just once. The chain uses TRBV6-1 and TRBJ1-1, with D uncertain. CDR1 and CDR2 from the germline V gene are MNHNS and SASEGT. V lost 0 bases and J 0 bases, leaving 8 bases between the germline ends. This CDR3 is built from 15 residues. Written as DNA, the CDR3 is TGTGCCAGCAGTGAAGCGGGAGGGCTGAACACTGAAGCTTTCTTT. Its translation: CASSEAGGLNTEAFF.

This clone was observed a handful of times. This sequence joins TRBV6-5 and TRBJ2-2, with unresolved D. Germline CDR1 is MNHEY and CDR2 is SVGAGI. V was shortened by 3 bases and J by 5 bases, with 7 bases between the two germline ends. This CDR3 region has 13 residues. The CDR3 DNA reads TGTGCCAGCAGTTATTCCCATACCGGGGAGCTGTTTTTT. It translates to CASSYSHTGELFF.

This sequence joins TRBV10-2 and TRBJ1-5, with D uncertain. CDR1 and CDR2 (germline): WSHSY, SAAADI. CDR3 length: 18 residues. V was trimmed by 5 bases and J by 3 bases, leaving 23 bases between them. DNA for the CDR3: TGCGCCAGCAGTCCCGGGAGGCGGGTCGATGGGTTCAATCAGCCCCAGCATTTT. Translating it yields CASSPGRRVDGFNQPQHF.

J is TRBJ2-2 and V is TRBV6-6, with D possibly TRBD2 on 7 matching bases. The germline V gene has CDR1 MNHNY and CDR2 SVGAGI (reference sequence). The CDR3 covers 15 residues. V lost 2 bases and J lost 1, with 8 bases in between. CDR3 sequence reads: CASSYRGGNTGELFF. Written as DNA, the CDR3 is TGTGCCAGCAGTTACAGGGGGGGGAACACCGGGGAGCTGTTTTTT.

J is TRBJ2-2 and V is TRBV4-1; unclear D gene. The CDR3 runs 12 residues. Per the germline V gene, CDR1 is MGHRA and CDR2 is YSYEKL. V dropped 0 bases and J dropped 10 bases, with 6 bases sitting between them. CDR3 residues: CASSQDTMELFF. The CDR3 DNA reads TGCGCCAGCAGCCAAGACACTATGGAGCTGTTTTTT.

Comments on this clone: This sample also contains other DNA sequences that code for the same CDR3. This chain links TRBV5-1 with TRBJ2-7; 8 bases align to TRBD1. Germline V gives CDR1 SGHRS, CDR2 YFSETQ. CDR3 length: 14 residues. V was pared by 4 bases and J by 1 base, with 4 bases of the junction left unmatched. The CDR3: CASSPGTGSYEQYF. In nucleotides, the CDR3 is TGCGCCAGCAGCCCCGGGACAGGTTCCTACGAGCAGTACTTC.

The chain combines TRBV19 with TRBJ1-2; D remains ambiguous. V was pared by 7 bases and J by 1 base, with 16 bases between. The V gene's germline CDR1 is LNHDA and CDR2 SQIVND (reference sequence). This CDR3 is 15 amino acids long. The CDR3 sequence: CASIRTTNSNYGYTF. CDR3 coding DNA: TGTGCCAGTATCAGAACGACAAATAGTAACTATGGCTACACCTTC.

In DNA form, the CDR3 reads TGCGCCAGCAGCTACAGGGGCCATACTGAAGCTTTCTTT. It is translated as CASSYRGHTEAFF. The V call is TRBV5-1, the J call TRBJ1-1; 7 nucleotides agree with TRBD1. CDR1 and CDR2 from the germline V gene are SGHRS and YFSETQ. The CDR3 has 13 amino acids. The V and J ends lost 3 bases and 5 bases, in that order; junction bases with no gene match: 4.

The J gene is TRBJ1-2, the V gene TRBV12-3 or TRBV12-4; no clear D. The V gene lost 3 bases and the J gene lost 8 bases, with 13 bases spanning the gap. The CDR3 spans 13 residues. CDR3 DNA: TGTGCCAGCAGTTTTCATCGAGCGGGGGGCTACACCTTC. Translation gives CASSFHRAGGYTF.

Concerning this clone: The same CDR3 also results from other DNA sequences found in this sample. This sequence joins TRBV6-5 and TRBJ1-6; weak D call: TRBD1 (5 bases). The V gene lost 3 bases and the J gene lost 7 bases, with 10 bases spanning the gap. The CDR3 runs to 14 residues. Per germline, CDR1 MNHEY and CDR2 SVGAGI. The chain's CDR3 is CASSYAGPNSPLHF. The CDR3 bases are TGTGCCAGCAGTTATGCGGGGCCGAATTCACCCCTCCACTTT.

The rearrangement joins TRBV28 to TRBJ2-2, with TRBD2 identical over 7 bases. The germline V gene encodes CDR1 MDHEN and CDR2 SYDVKM. The J segment lost 5 bases and the V segment lost 3 bases, leaving 6 bases of the junction unmatched. The CDR3 contains 15 residues. The CDR3, as DNA: TGTGCCAGCAGTTTCCGGGGGGTCGGAACCGGGGAGCTGTTTTTT. It translates to CASSFRGVGTGELFF.

As to this clone: This CDR3 is also generated by other DNA sequences in the sample. This chain connects TRBV5-1 to TRBJ2-7; 8 nucleotides match TRBD1. Germline V gives CDR1 SGHRS, CDR2 YFSETQ. The CDR3 length is 14 residues. With V trimmed by 2 bases and J by 2 bases, 3 bases remained unmatched. The CDR3 is CASSLLQGAYEQYF. CDR3 sequence (DNA): TGCGCCAGCAGCTTATTACAGGGGGCCTACGAGCAGTACTTC.